These 12 T cell receptor beta chains were all obtained from the same sample, sequenced in a study of T-cell memory formation after mild COVID-19. TCRdb recomputed calls from the 5' RACE reads with MiXCR, one row per CDR3 protein. The data contain some 260,000 distinct CDR3 sequences, 16% of them singletons. The sequenced sample was PBMCs or a T cell subset sorted from them (not recorded which). These receptors were taken from a man aged 18 to 29 who had mild COVID-19 (a few samples of this study predate the infection). Cell type and time point are not known.

This clonotype was seen a few times. V gene TRBV12-3 or TRBV12-4 combines with J gene TRBJ2-3; TRBD2 agrees at 9 bases. This CDR3 is built from 15 residues. V dropped 1 base and J dropped 4; count of bases not matched to a gene: 3. DNA of the CDR3: TGTGCCAGCAGTTTAGTACCTAGCGGGGCAGATACGCAGTATTTT. Its protein is CASSLVPSGADTQYF.

This clonotype was counted at least ten times. This chain links TRBV12-3 or TRBV12-4 with TRBJ1-6; D remains ambiguous. V was pared by 7 bases and J by 8 bases, with 15 bases between. The CDR3 is 14 residues long. The CDR3 sequence is CASTKDGPYSPLHF. The CDR3 DNA sequence: TGTGCCAGCACCAAGGACGGACCATATTCACCCCTCCACTTT.

This clonotype was seen a few times. The genes are TRBV5-4 and TRBJ1-1; D not certain. There are 14 residues in the CDR3. V dropped 6 bases and J dropped 0 bases, with 12 bases sitting between them. Germline V gene data show CDR1 as SGHNT and CDR2 as YYREEE (reference sequence). The CDR3 DNA sequence: TGTGCCAGCACCCGCGGCGTAATGAACACTGAAGCTTTCTTT. Translated, it gives CASTRGVMNTEAFF.

The chain uses TRBV27 and TRBJ2-1, with 10 positions matching TRBD2. V lost 8 bases to trimming and J lost 10 bases; unmatched junction nucleotides: 11. The CDR3 has 14 residues. Germline CDR1 and CDR2: MNHEY and SMNVEV (reference sequence). This CDR3 is CASQGPAGGQEQFF. CDR3 bases: TGTGCCAGCCAAGGGCCAGCGGGGGGGCAGGAGCAGTTCTTC.

The rearrangement uses TRBV30 and TRBJ2-7; 8 bases are a match to TRBD1. J lost 1 base, V lost 5 bases, and 4 bases had no gene match. Germline V gene sequence: CDR1 GTSNPN, CDR2 SVGIG (reference sequence). The CDR3 totals 13 residues. CDR3 amino acids: CAWSRDRSYEQYF. The DNA for the CDR3 is TGTGCCTGGTCCCGGGACAGGTCCTACGAGCAGTACTTC.

V is TRBV7-2 and J is TRBJ2-7, with 7 bases that match TRBD1. The trim removed 6 bases at V and 4 bases at J, leaving 6 bases unmatched. The CDR3 covers 13 residues. The germline gives CDR1 SGHTA, CDR2 FQGNSA. The CDR3 coding sequence is TGTGCCAGCAGACCACAGGGGTTGTACGAGCAGTACTTC. Its translation: CASRPQGLYEQYF.

This clonotype appeared a few times. The rearrangement joins TRBV5-1 to TRBJ2-3; 8 bases line up with TRBD1. V lost 0 bases and J lost 1; bases outside the gene matches: 1. This CDR3 comprises 15 residues. Germline V gene lookup returns CDR1 SGHRS and CDR2 YFSETQ. The CDR3 sequence is CASSLEDRGTDTQYF. CDR3 nucleotides: TGCGCCAGCAGCTTGGAGGACAGGGGCACAGATACGCAGTATTTT.

The table lists this clonotype with a few counts. The V and J genes are TRBV5-4 and TRBJ2-5, with 7 bases identical to TRBD2. The CDR3 spans 15 residues. CDR1 is SGHNT and CDR2 is YYREEE in the germline V gene (reference sequence). V was pared by 3 bases and J by 4 bases, with 9 bases of the junction left unmatched. For the CDR3, the DNA is TGTGCCAGCAGCTCGGGGGGAGCGGGTCGAGAGACCCAGTACTTC. As protein: CASSSGGAGRETQYF.

This clonotype was seen only a few times. J is TRBJ2-7 and V is TRBV20-1; 10 nucleotides align to TRBD1. The ends lost 0 bases at V and 10 bases at J; junction bases unmatched: 6. From germline, CDR1 is DFQATT and CDR2 SNEGSKA (reference sequence). This CDR3 region has 13 residues. CDR3 loop: CSARDGGTGDQYV. Here the CDR3 DNA reads TGCAGTGCTAGAGATGGCGGGACAGGGGACCAGTACGTC.

At least ten counts were recorded for this clonotype. This chain uses TRBV11-2 with TRBJ2-2; 11 nucleotides agree with TRBD2. Trimming at V came to 1 base and at J to 5 bases, leaving 0 bases not matched to a gene. The germline CDR1 and CDR2 sequences are SGHAT and FQNNGV. The CDR3 spans 15 residues. CDR3 amino acids: CASSLGLAGTGELFF. The CDR3 coding sequence is TGTGCCAGCAGCTTAGGACTAGCGGGGACCGGGGAGCTGTTTTTT.

This clonotype was counted only a few times. The CDR3 loop is CASSQETDQPQHF. The CDR3 nucleotides read TGTGCCAGCAGCCAAGAGACGGATCAGCCCCAGCATTTT. V and J are TRBV4-2 and TRBJ1-5; D ambiguous. V lost 0 bases to trimming and J lost 5 bases, with 5 bases between them. The V gene's germline CDR1 is LGHNA and CDR2 YNFKEQ. This CDR3 contains 13 residues.

The chain links TRBV5-5 to TRBJ1-1; no clear D. V was pared by 2 bases and J by 4 bases, with 15 bases between. Germline CDR1 SGHKS, CDR2 YYEKEE (reference sequence). This CDR3 spans 15 amino acids. CDR3 protein: CASSLNRALGTEAFF. The CDR3 bases are TGTGCCAGCAGCTTAAATAGGGCCTTGGGCACTGAAGCTTTCTTT.